This T cell receptor beta chain appears in the sequencing data of a study of shared clonotypes between healthy human individuals. Overall study findings and caveats: Having only a few donors restricted how much genetic and exposure-history diversity was captured.

The CDR3 is made up of 14 amino acids. Germline CDR1 reads MNHEY; CDR2 reads SMNVEV (reference sequence). The V gene lost 3 bases and the J gene lost 4 bases, with 10 bases spanning the gap. A deep-level run was used for the assay. This table comes from immunoSEQ multiplex PCR, and its TCRdb copy is limited to in-frame clones, with some not included. The repertoire has fewer than 600,000 clones, roughly 77% of them found once; the top ten carry around 14%. Concerning this clone itself: What it binds is unknown.

The J gene is TRBJ1-5, the V gene TRBV27; TRBD1 might be the D (5 bases). Sequencing was done on a sample of PBMCs. The TCR was taken from a woman aged 40 to 49 in good health. Some clones in this sample may be carry-over from other donors' samples. The CDR3 nucleotides are TGTGCCAGCAGTTTCTTGCAGGGAAATCAGCCCCAGCATTTT. This sequence encodes CASSFLQGNQPQHF.